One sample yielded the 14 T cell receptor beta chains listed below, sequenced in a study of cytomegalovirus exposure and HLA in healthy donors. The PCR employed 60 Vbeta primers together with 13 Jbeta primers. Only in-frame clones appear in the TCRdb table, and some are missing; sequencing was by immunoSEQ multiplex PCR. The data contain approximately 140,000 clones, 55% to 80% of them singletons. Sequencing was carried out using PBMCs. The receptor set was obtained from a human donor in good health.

In DNA form, the CDR3 reads TGTGCCAGCAGTCCCCCGTCCGTTGAGCAGTTCTTC. Translating gives CASSPPSVEQFF. The chain is built from TRBV28 and TRBJ2-1; D uncertain. Germline CDR1 is MDHEN and CDR2 is SYDVKM. This CDR3 is built from 12 residues. Between the trimmed V and J ends, which lost 5 bases and 9 bases, there was a span of 11 bases.

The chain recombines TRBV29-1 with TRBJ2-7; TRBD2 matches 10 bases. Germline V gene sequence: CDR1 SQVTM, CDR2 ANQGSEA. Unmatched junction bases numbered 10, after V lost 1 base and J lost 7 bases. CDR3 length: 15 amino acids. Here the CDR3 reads CSVEVTGLAECEQYF. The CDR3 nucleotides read TGCAGCGTTGAAGTGACAGGACTAGCGGAATGTGAGCAGTACTTC.

The CDR3 region is CASWTGQVYNEQFF. CDR3 DNA: TGTGCCAGCTGGACGGGACAGGTCTACAATGAGCAGTTCTTC. The chain carries TRBV2 and TRBJ2-1, with 8 nucleotides matching TRBD1. The V and J ends lost 8 bases and 3 bases, in that order; junction bases with no gene match: 6. The CDR3 is made up of 14 amino acids. Germline V gene lookup returns CDR1 SNHLY and CDR2 FYNNEI.

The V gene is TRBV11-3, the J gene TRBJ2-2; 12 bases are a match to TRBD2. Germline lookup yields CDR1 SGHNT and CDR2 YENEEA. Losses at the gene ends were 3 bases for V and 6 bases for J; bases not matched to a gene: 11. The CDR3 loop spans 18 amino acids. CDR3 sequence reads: CASSFALLLAGGSGELFF. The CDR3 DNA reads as TGTGCCAGCAGCTTTGCGCTGCTACTAGCGGGAGGATCCGGGGAGCTGTTTTTT. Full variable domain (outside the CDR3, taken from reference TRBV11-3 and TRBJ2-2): EAGVVQSPRYKIIEKKQPVAFWCNPISGHNTLYWYLQNLGQGPELLIRYENEEAVDDSQLPKDRFSAERLKGVDSTLKIQPAELGDSAVYLCASSFALLLAGGSGELFFGEGSRLTVL.

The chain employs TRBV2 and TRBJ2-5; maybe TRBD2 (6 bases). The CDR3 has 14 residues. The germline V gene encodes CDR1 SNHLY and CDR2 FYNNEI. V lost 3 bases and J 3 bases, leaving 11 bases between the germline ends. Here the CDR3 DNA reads TGTGCCAGCAGTGACAGGACTAACAAAGAGACCCAGTACTTC. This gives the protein CASSDRTNKETQYF.

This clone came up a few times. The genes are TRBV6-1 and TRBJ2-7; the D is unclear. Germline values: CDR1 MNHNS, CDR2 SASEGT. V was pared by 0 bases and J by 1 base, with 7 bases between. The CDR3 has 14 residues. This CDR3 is CASSEAPVSYEQYF. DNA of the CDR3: TGTGCCAGCAGTGAAGCGCCGGTTTCCTACGAGCAGTACTTC.

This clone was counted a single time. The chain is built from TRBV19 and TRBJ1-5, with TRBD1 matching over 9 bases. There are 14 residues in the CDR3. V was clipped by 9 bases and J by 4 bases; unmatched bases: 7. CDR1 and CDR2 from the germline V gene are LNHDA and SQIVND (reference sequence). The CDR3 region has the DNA TGTGCCAGCACGGGACAGGGCACGAATCAGCCCCAGCATTTT. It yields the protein CASTGQGTNQPQHF.

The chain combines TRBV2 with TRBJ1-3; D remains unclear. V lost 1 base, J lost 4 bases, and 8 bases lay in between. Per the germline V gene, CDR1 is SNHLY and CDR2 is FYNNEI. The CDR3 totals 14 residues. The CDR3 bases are TGTGCCAGCAGTGAAGTAAACTGGGGAAACACCATATATTTT. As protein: CASSEVNWGNTIYF.

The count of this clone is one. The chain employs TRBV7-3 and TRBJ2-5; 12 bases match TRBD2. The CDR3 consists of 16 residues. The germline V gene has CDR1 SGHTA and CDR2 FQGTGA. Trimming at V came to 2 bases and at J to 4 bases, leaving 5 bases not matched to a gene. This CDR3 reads CASSLRGTSGLETQYF. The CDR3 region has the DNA TGTGCCAGCAGCTTACGCGGGACTAGCGGGCTAGAGACCCAGTACTTC.

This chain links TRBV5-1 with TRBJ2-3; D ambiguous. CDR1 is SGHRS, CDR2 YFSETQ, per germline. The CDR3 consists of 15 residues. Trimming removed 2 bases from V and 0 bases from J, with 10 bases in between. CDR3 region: CASSLAAKSTDTQYF. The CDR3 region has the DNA TGCGCCAGCAGCTTAGCTGCCAAGAGCACAGATACGCAGTATTTT.

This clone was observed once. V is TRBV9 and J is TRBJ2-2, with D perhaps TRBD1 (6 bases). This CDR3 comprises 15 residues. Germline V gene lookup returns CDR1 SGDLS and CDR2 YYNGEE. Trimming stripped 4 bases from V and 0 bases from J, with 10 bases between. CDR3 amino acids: CASSTGTPNTGELFF. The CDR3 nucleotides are TGTGCCAGCAGCACCGGGACACCGAACACCGGGGAGCTGTTTTTT. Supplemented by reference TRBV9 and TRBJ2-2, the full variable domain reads DSGVTQTPKHLITATGQRVTLRCSPRSGDLSVYWYQQSLDQGLQFLIQYYNGEERAKGNILERFSAQQFPDLHSELNLSSLELGDSALYFCASSTGTPNTGELFFGEGSRLTVL.

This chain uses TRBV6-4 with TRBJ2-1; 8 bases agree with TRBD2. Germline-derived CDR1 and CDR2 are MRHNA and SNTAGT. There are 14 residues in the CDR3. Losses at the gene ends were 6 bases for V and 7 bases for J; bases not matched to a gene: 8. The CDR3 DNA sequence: TGTGCCAGCAGCGCCGGGGGGGCGGGGAATGAGCAGTTCTTC. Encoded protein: CASSAGGAGNEQFF.

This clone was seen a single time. The CDR3 DNA sequence: TGTGCCAGCAGCGGAGGAGCTTACGAGCAGTACTTC. Its protein product is CASSGGAYEQYF. This sequence joins TRBV7-9 and TRBJ2-7; maybe TRBD2 (5 bases). Germline CDR1 SEHNR, CDR2 FQNEAQ (reference sequence). This CDR3 spans 12 amino acids. V shed 5 bases and J shed 4 bases, with 9 bases lying between them.

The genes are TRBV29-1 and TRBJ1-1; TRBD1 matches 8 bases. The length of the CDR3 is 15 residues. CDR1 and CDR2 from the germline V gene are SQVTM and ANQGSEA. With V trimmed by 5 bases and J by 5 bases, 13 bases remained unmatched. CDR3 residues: CSVFLSRQGATEAFF. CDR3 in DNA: TGCAGCGTTTTCCTCAGCCGGCAGGGGGCGACTGAAGCTTTCTTT.